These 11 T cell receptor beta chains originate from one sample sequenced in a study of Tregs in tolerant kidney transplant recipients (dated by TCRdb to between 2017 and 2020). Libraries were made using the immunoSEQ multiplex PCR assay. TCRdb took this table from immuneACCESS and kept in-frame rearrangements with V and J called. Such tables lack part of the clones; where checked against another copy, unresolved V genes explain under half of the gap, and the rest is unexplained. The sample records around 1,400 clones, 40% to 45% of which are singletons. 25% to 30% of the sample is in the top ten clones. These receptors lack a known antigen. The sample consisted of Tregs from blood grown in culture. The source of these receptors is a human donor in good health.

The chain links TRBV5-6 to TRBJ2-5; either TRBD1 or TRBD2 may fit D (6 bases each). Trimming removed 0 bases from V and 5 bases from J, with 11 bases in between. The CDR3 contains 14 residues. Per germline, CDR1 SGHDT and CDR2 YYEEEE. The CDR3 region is CASSLGGARETQYF. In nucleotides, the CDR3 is TGTGCCAGCAGCTTGGGGGGGGCCCGGGAGACCCAGTACTTC.

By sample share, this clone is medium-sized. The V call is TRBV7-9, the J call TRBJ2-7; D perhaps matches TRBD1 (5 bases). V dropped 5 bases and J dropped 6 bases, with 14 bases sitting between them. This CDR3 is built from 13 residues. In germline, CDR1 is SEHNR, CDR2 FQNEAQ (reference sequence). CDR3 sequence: CASSPGLVVEQYF. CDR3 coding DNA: TGTGCCAGCAGCCCAGGGTTGGTCGTCGAGCAGTACTTC.

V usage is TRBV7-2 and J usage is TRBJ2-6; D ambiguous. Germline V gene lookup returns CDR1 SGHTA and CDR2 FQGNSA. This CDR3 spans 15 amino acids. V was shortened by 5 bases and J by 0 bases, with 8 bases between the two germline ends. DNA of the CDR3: TGTGCCAGCAGCGAACAGCCCTCTGGGGCCAACGTCCTGACTTTC. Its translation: CASSEQPSGANVLTF.

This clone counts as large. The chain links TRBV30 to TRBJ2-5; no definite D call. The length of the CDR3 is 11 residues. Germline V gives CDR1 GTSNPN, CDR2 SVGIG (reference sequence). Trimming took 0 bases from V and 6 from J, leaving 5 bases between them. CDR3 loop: CAWSVRQTQYF. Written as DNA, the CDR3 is TGTGCCTGGAGTGTACGGCAGACCCAGTACTTC.

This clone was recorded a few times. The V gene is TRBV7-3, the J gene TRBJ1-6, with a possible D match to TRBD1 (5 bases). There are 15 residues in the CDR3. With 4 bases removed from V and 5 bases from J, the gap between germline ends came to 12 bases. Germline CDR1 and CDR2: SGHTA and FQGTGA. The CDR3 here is CASSSQGVDNSPLHF. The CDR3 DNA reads TGTGCCAGCAGCTCCCAGGGCGTGGATAATTCACCCCTCCACTTT.

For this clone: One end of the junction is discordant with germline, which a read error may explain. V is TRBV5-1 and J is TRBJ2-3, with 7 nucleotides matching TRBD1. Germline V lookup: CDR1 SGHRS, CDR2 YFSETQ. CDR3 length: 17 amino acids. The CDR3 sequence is CANSLWWDRFYTDTQYF. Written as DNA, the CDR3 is TGCGCCAACAGCTTGTGGTGGGACAGATTTTACACAGATACGCAGTATTTT.

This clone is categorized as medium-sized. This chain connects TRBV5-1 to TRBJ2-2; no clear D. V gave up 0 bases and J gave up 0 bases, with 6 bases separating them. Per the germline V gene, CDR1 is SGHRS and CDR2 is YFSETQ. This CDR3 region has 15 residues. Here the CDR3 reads CASSLALTNTGELFF. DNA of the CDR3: TGCGCCAGCAGCTTGGCCCTCACGAACACCGGGGAGCTGTTTTTT.

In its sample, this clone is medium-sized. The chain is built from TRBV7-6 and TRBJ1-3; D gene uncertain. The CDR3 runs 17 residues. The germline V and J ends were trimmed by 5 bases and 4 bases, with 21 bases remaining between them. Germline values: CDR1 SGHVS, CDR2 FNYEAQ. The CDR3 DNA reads TGTGCCAGCAGCCCCGCCGAGCCCACAGCCTACGGAAACACCATATATTTT. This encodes CASSPAEPTAYGNTIYF. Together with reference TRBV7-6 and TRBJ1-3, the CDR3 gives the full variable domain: GAGVSQSPRYKVTKRGQDVALRCDPISGHVSLYWYRQALGQGPEFLTYFNYEAQQDKSGLPNDRFSAERPEGSISTLTIQRTEQRDSAMYRCASSPAEPTAYGNTIYFGEGSWLTVV.

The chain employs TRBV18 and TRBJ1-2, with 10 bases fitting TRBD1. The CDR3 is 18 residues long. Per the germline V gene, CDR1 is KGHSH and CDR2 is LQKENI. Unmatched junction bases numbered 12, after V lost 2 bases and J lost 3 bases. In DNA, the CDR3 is TGTGCCAGCTCACCAAGGGGACAGGGGACGATTTTTGACTATGGCTACACCTTC. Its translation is CASSPRGQGTIFDYGYTF.

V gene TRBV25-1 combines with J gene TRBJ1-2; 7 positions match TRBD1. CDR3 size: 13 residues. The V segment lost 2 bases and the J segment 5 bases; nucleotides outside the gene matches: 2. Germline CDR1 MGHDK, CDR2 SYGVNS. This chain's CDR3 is CASSEPGGYGYTF. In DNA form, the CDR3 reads TGTGCCAGCAGTGAACCAGGGGGGTATGGCTACACCTTC.

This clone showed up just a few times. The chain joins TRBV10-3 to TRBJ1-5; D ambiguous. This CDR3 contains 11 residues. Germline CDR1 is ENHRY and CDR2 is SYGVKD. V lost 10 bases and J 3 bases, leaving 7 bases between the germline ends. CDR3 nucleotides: TGTGCCAGCATGTTCAATCAGCCCCAGCATTTT. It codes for CASMFNQPQHF.